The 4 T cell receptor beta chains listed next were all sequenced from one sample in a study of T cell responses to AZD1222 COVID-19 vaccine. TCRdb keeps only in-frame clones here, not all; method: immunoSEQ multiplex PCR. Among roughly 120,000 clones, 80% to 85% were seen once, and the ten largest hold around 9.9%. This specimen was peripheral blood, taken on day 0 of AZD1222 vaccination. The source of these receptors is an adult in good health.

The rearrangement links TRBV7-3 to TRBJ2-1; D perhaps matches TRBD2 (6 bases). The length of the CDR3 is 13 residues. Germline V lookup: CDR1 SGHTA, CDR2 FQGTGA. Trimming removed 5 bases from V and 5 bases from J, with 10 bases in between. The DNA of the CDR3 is TGTGCCAGCAGCCCCCGGACTAACAATGAGCAGTTCTTC. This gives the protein CASSPRTNNEQFF. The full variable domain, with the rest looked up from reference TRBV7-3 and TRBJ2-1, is GAGVSQTPSNKVTEKGKYVELRCDPISGHTALYWYRQSLGQGPEFLIYFQGTGAADDSGLPNDRFFAVRPEGSVSTLKIQRTERGDSAVYLCASSPRTNNEQFFGPGTRLTVL.

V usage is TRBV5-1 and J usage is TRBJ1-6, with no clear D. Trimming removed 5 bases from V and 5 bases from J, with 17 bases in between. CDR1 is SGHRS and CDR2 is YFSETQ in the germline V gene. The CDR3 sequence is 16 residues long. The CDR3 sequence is CASSFGEAGNNSPLHF. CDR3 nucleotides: TGCGCCAGCAGTTTCGGGGAGGCCGGAAATAATTCACCCCTCCACTTT.

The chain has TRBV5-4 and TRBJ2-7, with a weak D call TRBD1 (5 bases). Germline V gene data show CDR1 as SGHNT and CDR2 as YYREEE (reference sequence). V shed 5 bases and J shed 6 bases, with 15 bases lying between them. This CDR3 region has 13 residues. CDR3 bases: TGTGCCAGCAGTTTCAAGCAGGGCGGCGAGCAGTACTTC. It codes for CASSFKQGGEQYF.

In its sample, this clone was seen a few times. CDR3 sequence: CASSKRRDQPQHF. CDR3 nucleotide sequence: TGTGCCAGCAGCAAACGCAGGGATCAGCCCCAGCATTTT. The chain employs TRBV21-1 and TRBJ1-5; TRBD1 is taken as the D call from the table, unchecked against the DNA. TRBV21-1 is an annotated pseudogene. The CDR3 sequence is 13 residues long.